The 9 T cell receptor beta chains given below trace back to one sample, sequenced in a study of T cells in localized non-small cell lung cancer. The repertoire was sequenced with immunoSEQ multiplex PCR; TCRdb's copy has only in-frame clones and lacks some. This sample has around 64,000 clones; roughly nine tenths occur once, and the top ten carry nearly 20%. The sample here was peripheral blood, taken before any cancer treatment. These receptors were collected from a man between 40 and 70 years old with stage I lung adenocarcinoma.

This clone was seen a single time. The chain combines TRBV6-4 with TRBJ2-7; D call uncertain. V lost 8 bases, J lost 1 base, and 18 bases lay in between. There are 15 residues in the CDR3. Per germline, CDR1 MRHNA and CDR2 SNTAGT. Here the CDR3 DNA reads TGTGCCAGCCTGAAACCCCGCGCACCTTCCTACGAGCAGTACTTC. This codes for CASLKPRAPSYEQYF.

The chain employs TRBV27 and TRBJ1-2, with 7 bases fitting TRBD1. The CDR3 totals 14 residues. V was clipped by 5 bases and J by 3 bases; unmatched bases: 6. CDR1 is MNHEY, CDR2 SMNVEV, per germline (reference sequence). CDR3 coding DNA: TGTGCCAGCAGTCCGACAGGGCCATACTATGGCTACACCTTC. This encodes CASSPTGPYYGYTF.

The chain has TRBV11-2 and TRBJ2-7, with D maybe TRBD2 (6 bases). CDR1 SGHAT and CDR2 FQNNGV come from the germline V gene. Trimming removed 4 bases from V and 2 bases from J, with 12 bases in between. This CDR3 is 14 amino acids long. The CDR3 reads CASSSVAEAYEQYF. The CDR3 nucleotides are TGTGCCAGCAGCTCAGTAGCGGAAGCCTACGAGCAGTACTTC. The variable domain in full, with the rest retrieved from reference TRBV11-2 and TRBJ2-7, is EAGVAQSPRYKIIEKRQSVAFWCNPISGHATLYWYQQILGQGPKLLIQFQNNGVVDDSQLPKDRFSAERLKGVDSTLKIQPAKLEDSAVYLCASSSVAEAYEQYFGPGTRLTVT.

This clone was observed a few times. Distinct nucleotide sequences in the sample also encode this CDR3. V usage is TRBV4-3 and J usage is TRBJ2-7; 7 bases map to TRBD1. The junction had 2 bases not matched to a gene; V was cut back by 1 base and J by 2 bases. Germline V lookup: CDR1 LGHNA, CDR2 YSLEER. The CDR3 sequence is 14 residues long. The CDR3 here is CASSQGQGAYEQYF. DNA of the CDR3: TGCGCCAGCAGCCAAGGACAGGGAGCCTACGAGCAGTACTTC.

The rearrangement joins TRBV9 to TRBJ2-3; 13 bases align to TRBD2. This CDR3 has 16 residues. The V segment lost 3 bases and the J segment 1 base; nucleotides outside the gene matches: 2. Germline V gene data show CDR1 as SGDLS and CDR2 as YYNGEE. The CDR3 DNA sequence: TGTGCCAGCAGCGGGACTAGCGGGAGTGGCACAGATACGCAGTATTTT. Translated, it gives CASSGTSGSGTDTQYF. Full variable domain (outside the CDR3, taken from reference TRBV9 and TRBJ2-3): DSGVTQTPKHLITATGQRVTLRCSPRSGDLSVYWYQQSLDQGLQFLIQYYNGEERAKGNILERFSAQQFPDLHSELNLSSLELGDSALYFCASSGTSGSGTDTQYFGPGTRLTVL.

This chain joins TRBV5-4 and TRBJ2-3, with unresolved D. V was shortened by 0 bases and J by 6 bases, with 5 bases between the two germline ends. The CDR3 extends over 12 amino acids. Germline V CDR1 and CDR2: SGHNT, YYREEE (reference sequence). The CDR3 coding sequence is TGTGCCAGCAGCTTGGTCGCTGATACGCAGTATTTT. Protein: CASSLVADTQYF.

The count of this clone is one. J is TRBJ2-3 and V is TRBV14; no clear D gene. V was trimmed by 0 bases and J by 6 bases, leaving 4 bases between them. CDR1 and CDR2 from the germline V gene are SGHDN and FVKESK. The CDR3 has 12 residues. Written as DNA, the CDR3 is TGTGCCAGCAGCCAAGAAACCGATACGCAGTATTTT. It is translated as CASSQETDTQYF. The full variable domain, rest sourced from reference TRBV14 and TRBJ2-3, is EAGVTQFPSHSVIEKGQTVTLRCDPISGHDNLYWYRRVMGKEIKFLLHFVKESKQDESGMPNNRFLAERTGGTYSTLKVQPAELEDSGVYFCASSQETDTQYFGPGTRLTVL.

The CDR3: CASSVDSSGRLGDTQYF. The CDR3 bases are TGTGCCAGCAGCGTAGATAGTAGCGGGAGGTTGGGAGATACGCAGTATTTT. This chain connects TRBV9 to TRBJ2-3; 10 bases map to TRBD2. Germline CDR1 SGDLS, CDR2 YYNGEE. The J segment lost 5 bases and the V segment lost 0 bases, leaving 9 bases of the junction unmatched. The CDR3 is 17 residues long.

The V gene is TRBV10-3, the J gene TRBJ1-1, with D possibly being TRBD1 (5 bases). The V and J ends lost 7 bases and 5 bases respectively, with 14 bases between them. Germline V gives CDR1 ENHRY, CDR2 SYGVKD. This CDR3 comprises 13 residues. The CDR3 loop is CAIKPGDRTEAFF. CDR3 sequence (DNA): TGTGCCATCAAACCGGGGGATCGGACTGAAGCTTTCTTT.